This entry describes one T cell receptor (beta chain). What it recognizes is unknown. The record originates from a study of OX40 agonist ivuxolimab in advanced cancers. In the study overall: In this trial design, patients received ivuxolimab intravenously at 0.01 to 10 mg/kg every 2 weeks. General study results and limits: The CD4+ and CD8+ T cells in the blood had expanded clonally by week 6 at 0.1 to 3.0 mg/kg. More expanded clones were seen, on average, in CD8+ T cells than in CD4+.

TCRdb's table, derived via immunoSEQ multiplex PCR, lists solely in-frame clones and lacks some. The table includes about 74,000 clones, around 84% detected once. Sample: CD4+ or CD8+ T cells sorted from blood, taken in a trial of the OX40 agonist ivuxolimab. The clonotype comes from an adult with an advanced solid tumor such as melanoma, head and neck, liver or kidney cancer.

The CDR3 spells CASSEELEAKNIQYF. The CDR3 DNA follows: TGTGCCAGCAGTGAAGAGTTGGAAGCAAAAAACATTCAGTACTTC. The chain employs TRBV2 and TRBJ2-4; D is uncertain. CDR1 and CDR2 (germline): SNHLY, FYNNEI. V shed 1 base and J shed 4 bases, with 11 bases lying between them. This CDR3 is 15 amino acids long.